Each of the 27 T cell receptor beta chains below was sequenced from the same sample in a study of shared clonotypes between healthy human individuals. Using immunoSEQ multiplex PCR, the repertoire was profiled, and TCRdb retains in-frame clones only, with some absent. The repertoire holds over 850,000 clones, 78% seen once, with around 0.6% in the top ten. Input material: memory CD4+ T cells from PBMCs. Indicated subset: CD45RA-negative fraction. The receptor source for this set is a man in his late teens or twenties in good health. Some clones in this sample may be carry-over from other donors' samples.

Note on this clone: Additional DNA sequences in this sample encode the identical CDR3. The V call is TRBV18, the J call TRBJ2-7; 7 bases fit TRBD2. V lost 1 base, J lost 3 bases, and 0 bases stayed unmatched. Germline V lookup: CDR1 KGHSH, CDR2 LQKENI. The CDR3 runs to 13 residues. CDR3 DNA: TGTGCCAGCTCACCACTAGCGGGCTACGAGCAGTACTTC. This translates into CASSPLAGYEQYF.

This chain joins TRBV5-4 and TRBJ2-1; 10 bases fit TRBD2. Trimming cost V 0 bases and J 4 bases; bases outside gene matches: 7. Germline V lookup: CDR1 SGHNT, CDR2 YYREEE (reference sequence). CDR3 length: 17 residues. This CDR3 reads CASSLDAGTSAYNEQFF. The CDR3, as DNA: TGTGCCAGCAGCTTGGACGCCGGGACTAGCGCATACAATGAGCAGTTCTTC.

V is TRBV28 and J is TRBJ1-2; a possible D gene is TRBD1 (6 bases). Trimming shortened V by 7 bases and J by 4 bases, and 19 bases separated the two germline ends. The CDR3 is made up of 15 amino acids. Germline V gene sequence: CDR1 MDHEN, CDR2 SYDVKM. Here the CDR3 DNA reads TGTGCCAGCACTCAAGGTACAGGGTTCCTCTATGGCTACACCTTC. This codes for CASTQGTGFLYGYTF.

The chain couples TRBV29-1 to TRBJ2-5; no reliable D call. Trimming took 3 bases from V and 5 from J, leaving 13 bases between them. The germline V gene encodes CDR1 SQVTM and CDR2 ANQGSEA. The CDR3 has 13 residues. The DNA for the CDR3 is TGCAGCGTTGAGAAGCAGTCTGCGGAGACCCAGTACTTC. Translating gives CSVEKQSAETQYF.

This clone was seen a few times. The rearrangement uses TRBV6-1 and TRBJ1-3; 7 bases agree with TRBD1. The CDR3 contains 14 residues. Trimming at V came to 6 bases and at J to 3 bases, leaving 5 bases not matched to a gene. The germline CDR1 and CDR2 sequences are MNHNS and SASEGT. CDR3 amino acids: CASSPRGFGNTIYF. The CDR3 region has the DNA TGTGCCAGCAGCCCCAGGGGGTTTGGAAACACCATATATTTT.

V and J are TRBV18 and TRBJ2-3; D is ambiguous. V lost 5 bases and J 2 bases, leaving 14 bases between the germline ends. The CDR3 has 15 amino acids. Germline assignment: CDR1 KGHSH and CDR2 LQKENI. The chain's CDR3 is CASSKDLPATDTQYF. In DNA, the CDR3 is TGTGCCAGCTCAAAGGACCTCCCGGCCACAGATACGCAGTATTTT.

The chain joins TRBV6-5 to TRBJ1-5; D uncertain. The CDR3 has 13 amino acids. CDR1 is MNHEY, CDR2 SVGAGI, per germline. The ends were cut back, 8 bases at V and 0 bases at J, with 8 bases in the middle. CDR3 sequence: CASAPFSNQPQHF. CDR3 bases: TGTGCCAGCGCCCCCTTTAGCAATCAGCCCCAGCATTTT.

The CDR3 DNA reads as TGTGCCAGCTATAGGGGAGCGGGCAATCAGCCCCAGCATTTT. This gives the protein CASYRGAGNQPQHF. The chain carries TRBV28 and TRBJ1-5; TRBD1 is a possible D gene (5 bases). The CDR3 is made up of 14 amino acids. The V and J ends lost 8 bases and 2 bases respectively, with 13 bases between them. Germline CDR1 MDHEN, CDR2 SYDVKM.

The chain uses TRBV29-1 and TRBJ2-7; TRBD1 matches at 8 bases. V shed 6 bases, J shed 6 bases, and the junction held 13 bases outside the gene matches. CDR1 is SQVTM, CDR2 ANQGSEA, per germline. The CDR3 has 14 amino acids. This CDR3 is CSVRGGQGAGEQYF. As DNA, the CDR3 is TGCAGCGTCAGAGGGGGGCAGGGGGCGGGCGAGCAGTACTTC.

The V and J genes are TRBV14 and TRBJ2-3; D not certain. Germline V gene lookup returns CDR1 SGHDN and CDR2 FVKESK. The CDR3 length is 17 residues. V lost 1 base to trimming and J lost 0 bases, with 14 bases between them. The CDR3 bases are TGTGCCAGCAGCCAAGTAGATTGGCGAAGTAGCACAGATACGCAGTATTTT. Its protein is CASSQVDWRSSTDTQYF.

The genes are TRBV29-1 and TRBJ2-5, with 7 bases lining up with TRBD2. Unmatched junction bases numbered 11, after V lost 6 bases and J lost 4 bases. Germline values: CDR1 SQVTM, CDR2 ANQGSEA. The CDR3 loop spans 14 amino acids. CDR3 DNA: TGCAGCGTGCCCTCGATGGGGGGGGGAGAGACCCAGTACTTC. This codes for CSVPSMGGGETQYF.

In DNA, the CDR3 is TGTGCCAGCAGGACAGGGGAGGAGCAGTACTTC. It yields the protein CASRTGEEQYF. The V gene is TRBV6-5, the J gene TRBJ2-7; the match to TRBD1 covers 8 bases. The CDR3 has 11 amino acids. The J segment lost 7 bases and the V segment lost 6 bases, leaving 2 bases of the junction unmatched. Germline loops: CDR1 MNHEY, CDR2 SVGAGI.

The V and J genes are TRBV30 and TRBJ1-5, with D possibly TRBD1 on 6 matching bases. Trimming removed 2 bases at V and 6 bases at J, with 14 bases between. CDR3 size: 14 residues. Germline V CDR1 and CDR2: GTSNPN, SVGIG (reference sequence). CDR3 residues: CAWSRGGQGQPQHF. The CDR3 DNA reads as TGTGCCTGGAGTCGGGGGGGGCAGGGTCAGCCCCAGCATTTT.

V usage is TRBV7-3 and J usage is TRBJ2-1; no reliable D call. Per germline, CDR1 SGHTA and CDR2 FQGTGA. The V gene lost 5 bases and the J gene lost 6 bases, with 11 bases spanning the gap. CDR3 length equals 13 residues. The CDR3 coding sequence is TGTGCCAGCAGCCCCACTTCGTTCAATGAGCAGTTCTTC. Amino acid sequence: CASSPTSFNEQFF.

CDR3 residues: CASSYSTEAFF. The CDR3 nucleotides are TGTGCCAGCAGTTACTCCACTGAAGCTTTCTTT. The chain recombines TRBV6-5 with TRBJ1-1, with D unresolved. V was shortened by 0 bases and J by 4 bases, with 0 bases between the two germline ends. The CDR3 extends over 11 amino acids. Germline V lookup: CDR1 MNHEY, CDR2 SVGAGI.

The chain combines TRBV6-1 with TRBJ2-5; D is uncertain. The J call may be mistaken, given a closer DNA end match to TRBJ2-7. The CDR3 is 18 amino acids. In germline, CDR1 is MNHNS, CDR2 SASEGT. The CDR3 loop is CASSEAGPFLRLSYEQYF. The CDR3 DNA sequence: TGTGCCAGCAGTGAAGCGGGCCCATTCCTACGACTGTCCTACGAGCAGTACTTC.

This clone occurred a few times. The rearrangement joins TRBV27 to TRBJ2-5; 7 nucleotides line up with TRBD1. The CDR3 runs 12 residues. Germline V gene sequence: CDR1 MNHEY, CDR2 SMNVEV (reference sequence). J gave up 5 bases and V 6 bases, and 3 bases lay outside the gene matches. The CDR3 loop is CASRNRGETQYF. For the CDR3, the DNA is TGTGCCAGCAGGAACAGGGGCGAGACCCAGTACTTC.

Worth noting for this clone: The sample holds other DNA sequences that translate to the same CDR3. The chain joins TRBV6-5 to TRBJ1-2; D ambiguous. This CDR3 region has 13 residues. Germline V gives CDR1 MNHEY, CDR2 SVGAGI. Trimming removed 8 bases at V and 2 bases at J, with 12 bases between. CDR3 amino acids: CASRLDGNYGYTF. In nucleotides, the CDR3 is TGTGCCAGCCGCTTGGACGGGAACTATGGCTACACCTTC.

This clone was seen many times. The chain couples TRBV10-3 to TRBJ2-3; the match to TRBD2 covers 11 bases. CDR1 is ENHRY and CDR2 is SYGVKD in the germline V gene. V gave up 5 bases and J gave up 2 bases; unmatched junction bases: 12. The CDR3 consists of 18 residues. The CDR3 DNA reads TGTGCCATCAGTAAAACCGGGACTAGCGGTCAAGTCACAGATACGCAGTATTTT. Amino acid sequence: CAISKTGTSGQVTDTQYF.

The chain is built from TRBV6-5 and TRBJ2-3, with D perhaps TRBD2 (5 bases). Per germline, CDR1 MNHEY and CDR2 SVGAGI. Between the trimmed V and J ends, which lost 6 bases and 0 bases, there was a span of 13 bases. This CDR3 comprises 15 residues. This CDR3 reads CASRPGLSSTDTQYF. CDR3 bases: TGTGCCAGCAGACCCGGACTCTCTAGCACAGATACGCAGTATTTT.

In DNA form, the CDR3 reads TGCGCCAGCAGCGGGGGACTAGCGGGGTCCACAGATACGCAGTATTTT. It yields the protein CASSGGLAGSTDTQYF. The V call is TRBV5-1, the J call TRBJ2-3; 13 bases fit TRBD2. Germline V gene data show CDR1 as SGHRS and CDR2 as YFSETQ. This CDR3 has 16 amino acids. J gave up 2 bases and V 4 bases, and 4 bases lay outside the gene matches.

The J gene is TRBJ2-5, the V gene TRBV29-1; 7 nucleotides align to TRBD1. The J call may be mistaken, given a closer DNA end match to TRBJ2-7. Germline CDR1 SQVTM, CDR2 ANQGSEA. The CDR3 contains 14 residues. CDR3 DNA sequence: TGCAGCGCCCTGAGGGGGACAGCCTTGGACGAGCAGTACTTC. It translates to CSALRGTALDEQYF.

The chain couples TRBV7-9 to TRBJ1-1; 7 positions match TRBD1. Germline V CDR1 and CDR2: SEHNR, FQNEAQ (reference sequence). Trimming removed 4 bases from V and 10 bases from J; junction bases left unmatched: 6. The CDR3 consists of 12 residues. The CDR3 sequence is CASSYGQVGAFF. For the CDR3, the DNA is TGTGCCAGCAGCTACGGACAGGTGGGAGCTTTCTTT. Using reference TRBV7-9 and TRBJ1-1 for the parts outside the CDR3, the full variable domain is DTGVSQNPRHKITKRGQNVTFRCDPISEHNRLYWYRQTLGQGPEFLTYFQNEAQLEKSRLLSDRFSAERPKGSFSTLEIQRTEQGDSAMYLCASSYGQVGAFFGQGTRLTVV.

This clone has more than one count but fewer than ten. The chain has TRBV11-2 and TRBJ2-3; D could derive from TRBD1 or TRBD2 (5 bases each). V lost 3 bases, J lost 6 bases, and 16 bases lay in between. The CDR3 consists of 15 residues. The V gene's germline CDR1 is SGHAT and CDR2 FQNNGV. This chain's CDR3 is CASSFGTITGDTQYF. DNA for the CDR3: TGTGCCAGCAGCTTCGGGACGATCACGGGGGATACGCAGTATTTT.

This chain uses TRBV12-5 with TRBJ2-5, with 9 nucleotides matching TRBD1. Germline V lookup: CDR1 LGHNT, CDR2 FRNRAP. V shed 9 bases and J 5 bases; nucleotides not matched to a gene: 4. The CDR3 contains 12 residues. As DNA, the CDR3 is TGTGCTAGCAAGGACAGGGGCGAGACCCAGTACTTC. Its translation: CASKDRGETQYF.

This CDR3 reads CASSREGATSGTSRTQYF. For the CDR3, the DNA is TGCGCCAGCAGCAGGGAAGGGGCGACTAGCGGGACGTCACGGACCCAGTACTTC. V gene TRBV5-1 combines with J gene TRBJ2-5; 11 bases are shared with TRBD2. Germline assignment: CDR1 SGHRS and CDR2 YFSETQ. The CDR3 runs to 18 residues. J was trimmed by 7 bases and V by 4 bases; bases with no gene match: 18.

This chain connects TRBV28 to TRBJ2-3; 9 nucleotides match TRBD2. V was pared by 6 bases and J by 4 bases, with 8 bases of the junction left unmatched. In germline, CDR1 is MDHEN, CDR2 SYDVKM. The CDR3 sequence is 15 residues long. CDR3 in amino acids: CASSPGLATPDTQYF. Here the CDR3 DNA reads TGTGCCAGCAGCCCAGGACTAGCGACCCCAGATACGCAGTATTTT.